This T cell receptor (beta chain) was sequenced in a study of CD8+ T cells in alopecia areata. Study-wide results and caveats: Affected lesional scalp, above all in alopecia totalis/universalis, was more clonal than normal scalp.

Regarding this clone: Its specificity is unknown.

The CDR3 has 13 residues. Germline V gives CDR1 MNHNS, CDR2 SASEGT. Trimming left V 8 bases short and J 0 bases short, with 8 bases between. Extracted RNA was reverse transcribed, and the resulting cDNA served as sequencing template. Sequenced by immunoSEQ multiplex PCR; TCRdb stores in-frame clones only, minus some. The sample holds about 200,000 clones, about 60% seen once. The V call is TRBV6-1, the J call TRBJ1-5; D is unresolved. This TCR was sampled from a human donor with alopecia areata. This specimen consisted of CD4+ T cells sorted from blood, obtained at week 0. The DNA for the CDR3 is TGTGCCAGCGGGTACACTAGCAATCAGCCCCAGCATTTT. This gives the protein CASGYTSNQPQHF.